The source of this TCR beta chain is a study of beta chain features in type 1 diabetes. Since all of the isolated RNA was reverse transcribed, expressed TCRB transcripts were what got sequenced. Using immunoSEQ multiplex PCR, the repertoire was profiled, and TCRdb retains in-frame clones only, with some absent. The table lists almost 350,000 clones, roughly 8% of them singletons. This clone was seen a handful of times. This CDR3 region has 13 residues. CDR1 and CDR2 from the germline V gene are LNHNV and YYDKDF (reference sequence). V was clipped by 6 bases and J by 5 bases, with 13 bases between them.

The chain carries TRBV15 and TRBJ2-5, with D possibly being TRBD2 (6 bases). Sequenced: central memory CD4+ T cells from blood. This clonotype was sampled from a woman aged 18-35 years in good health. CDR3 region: CATSETSRETQYF. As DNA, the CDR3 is TGTGCCACCAGTGAGACTAGTCGGGAGACCCAGTACTTC.